Following are 7 T cell receptor beta chains from one sample sequenced in a study of T cells in Graves' hyperthyroidism and ophthalmopathy. The TCR beta CDR3 regions underwent amplification using RNA transcripts as the source. A set of HTBI primers served as the primers for a first-round RT-PCR of the TCR CDR3. Each CDR3 protein gets one entry after TCRdb re-called the multiplex PCR reads with MiXCR. The profile shows around 450,000 distinct CDR3 sequences, 12% to 15% of them singletons. Sequencing was done on a sample of blood. The receptor set was obtained from a woman between 18 and 29 years old with Graves' hyperthyroidism.

Only a few counts were recorded for this clonotype. V gene TRBV27 combines with J gene TRBJ1-1, with 8 bases identical to TRBD1. The CDR3 spans 15 residues. CDR1 and CDR2 (germline): MNHEY, SMNVEV (reference sequence). J lost 5 bases, V lost 1 base, and 6 bases had no gene match. DNA for the CDR3: TGTGCCAGCAGTTTATGGGGCAGGGGGCGAACTGAAGCTTTCTTT. Protein: CASSLWGRGRTEAFF.

This clonotype showed up many times. The chain's CDR3 is CSARVRGASPDTQYF. Here the CDR3 DNA reads TGCAGTGCTAGAGTTCGGGGGGCGTCGCCAGATACGCAGTATTTT. The V call is TRBV20-1, the J call TRBJ2-3; D may be TRBD2 (7 bases). CDR3 size: 15 residues. Germline V gene data show CDR1 as DFQATT and CDR2 as SNEGSKA (reference sequence). V lost 1 base and J 4 bases, leaving 15 bases between the germline ends.

Remarks on this clonotype: Given a much more abundant clone one base away, this may be a read error. The CDR3 loop is CVSSLLGGSGNYGYTF. For the CDR3, the DNA is TGTGTCAGCAGTTTATTGGGGGGTAGCGGCAACTATGGCTACACCTTC. The chain joins TRBV28 to TRBJ1-2; tentatively, D is TRBD1 (5 bases). This CDR3 is 16 amino acids long. Germline CDR1 MDHEN, CDR2 SYDVKM.

About this clonotype: A read error is possible here, since a much larger clone lies one base away. The V call is TRBV12-3 or TRBV12-4, the J call TRBJ1-1; D unresolved. The V and J ends lost 7 bases and 1 base respectively, with 10 bases between them. The CDR3 length is 13 residues. The CDR3 spells CASTRWENTEAFF. In DNA form, the CDR3 reads TGTGCCAGCACCAGGTGGGAGAACACTGAAGCTTTCTTT.

This clonotype was detected a few times. This may come from a read error, since a much larger clone is one base off. This chain joins TRBV13 and TRBJ2-3; 8 nucleotides line up with TRBD2. This CDR3 comprises 17 residues. Germline V gene lookup returns CDR1 PRHDT and CDR2 FYEKMQ (reference sequence). Unmatched junction bases numbered 14, after V lost 7 bases and J lost 2 bases. The CDR3 loop is CASMGITSGWDTDTQYF. CDR3 in DNA: TGTGCCAGCATGGGGATTACTAGCGGATGGGACACAGATACGCAGTATTTT.

In this sample, this clonotype turned up many times. This chain joins TRBV28 and TRBJ2-5; TRBD1 or TRBD2 may be the D gene (5 bases each). CDR3 length: 18 residues. V lost 6 bases and J 2 bases, leaving 25 bases between the germline ends. The V gene's germline CDR1 is MDHEN and CDR2 SYDVKM. The CDR3 here is CASSLQATGGAPQETQYF. The CDR3 nucleotides are TGTGCCAGCAGCTTACAAGCAACTGGGGGAGCCCCACAAGAGACCCAGTACTTC.

This clonotype has ten or more counts. The V and J genes are TRBV11-2 and TRBJ2-1; the match to TRBD2 covers 15 bases. The germline CDR1 and CDR2 sequences are SGHAT and FQNNGV. J lost 0 bases, V lost 7 bases, and 7 bases had no gene match. The CDR3 has 18 amino acids. Here the CDR3 DNA reads TGTGCCAGCACCGCCGGACTAGCGGGAGGGCCCTCCTACAATGAGCAGTTCTTC. Translated, it gives CASTAGLAGGPSYNEQFF.